This T cell receptor (beta chain) is from a study of early T cells in non-severe SARS-CoV-2 infection. Study outcomes and limitations: Using VDJdb, the matching emphasized anti-spike CD8 responses while missing private and CD4 specificities.

The V gene's germline CDR1 is MNHEY and CDR2 SVGAGI. V dropped 0 bases and J dropped 4 bases, with 9 bases sitting between them. This CDR3 region has 15 residues. This clonotype showed up just a few times. Its cognate antigen is unknown. Each CDR3 protein gets one entry after TCRdb re-called the 5' RACE reads with MiXCR. The repertoire holds around 60,000 distinct CDR3 sequences, approximately 10% seen once, with approximately 3% in the top ten. This chain uses TRBV6-5 with TRBJ2-2, with D unresolved. The sequencing here drew on whole blood, taken at baseline. This receptor was obtained from an adult who was a healthcare worker with PCR-confirmed SARS-CoV-2 infection or an uninfected control (not recorded which). The CDR3 bases are TGTGCCAGCAGTTACTCTGAAGTAGGCACCGGGGAGCTGTTTTTT. It yields the protein CASSYSEVGTGELFF.